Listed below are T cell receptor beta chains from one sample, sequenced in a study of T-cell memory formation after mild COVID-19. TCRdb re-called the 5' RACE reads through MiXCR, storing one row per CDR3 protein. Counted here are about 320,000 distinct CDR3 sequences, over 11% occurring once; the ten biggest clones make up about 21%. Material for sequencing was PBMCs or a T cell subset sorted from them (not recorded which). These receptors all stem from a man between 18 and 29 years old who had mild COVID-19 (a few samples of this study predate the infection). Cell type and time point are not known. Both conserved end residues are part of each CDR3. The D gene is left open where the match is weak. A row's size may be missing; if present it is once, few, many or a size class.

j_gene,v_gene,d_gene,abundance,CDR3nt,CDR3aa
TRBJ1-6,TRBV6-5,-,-,TGTGCCAGCAGTTACCCGAAGGGGCCCCTCCACTTT,CASSYPKGPLHF
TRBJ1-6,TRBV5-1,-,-,TGCGCCAGCAGCCGGGACGGGAGCTCCTATAATTCACCCCTCCACTTT,CASSRDGSSYNSPLHF
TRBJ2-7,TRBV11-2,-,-,TGTGCCAGCAGCTCGTACGGACCGATCAGTTCCTACGAGCAGTACTTC,CASSSYGPISSYEQYF
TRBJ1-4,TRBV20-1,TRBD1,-,TGCAGTGCTAGCAGAATGGGGACAGGCAATGAAAAACTGTTTTTT,CSASRMGTGNEKLFF
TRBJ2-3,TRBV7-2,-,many,TGTGCCAGCAGGACGGCCCGTGGAGGCACGCAGTATTTT,CASRTARGGTQYF
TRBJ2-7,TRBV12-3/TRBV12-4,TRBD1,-,TGTGCCAGCAGCTCCTACAGGGGCTGGGAGCAGTACTTC,CASSSYRGWEQYF
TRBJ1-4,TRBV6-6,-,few,TGTGCCAGCATCGGCGCCCGAACCTCGCCTGAAAAACTGTTTTTT,CASIGARTSPEKLFF
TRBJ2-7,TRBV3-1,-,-,TGTGCCAGCAGCCAACTCGTTGGTAGCGGAGGTTACGAGCAGTACTTC,CASSQLVGSGGYEQYF
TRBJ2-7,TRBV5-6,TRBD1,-,TGTGCCAGCAGCCCCACCTCCGGGACAGCGAAGGTCTACGAGCAGTACTTC,CASSPTSGTAKVYEQYF
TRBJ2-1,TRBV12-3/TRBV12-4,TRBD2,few,TGTGCCAGCAGTACACCGGGACTAGCGCCTTACAATGAGCAGTTCTTC,CASSTPGLAPYNEQFF
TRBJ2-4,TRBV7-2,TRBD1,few,TGTGCCAGCAGACCACCAGGGGGCTCAGACATTCAGTACTTC,CASRPPGGSDIQYF
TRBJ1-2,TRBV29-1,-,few,TGCAGCGTTGTGGGCAGGGACGACTATGGCTACACCTTC,CSVVGRDDYGYTF
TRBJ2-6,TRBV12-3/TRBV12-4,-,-,TGTGCCAGCAGTTGGGCGGGACAGTTCTCTGGGGCCAACGTCCTGACTTTC,CASSWAGQFSGANVLTF
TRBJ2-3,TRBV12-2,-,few,TGTGCAAGTCGCTCACGCCGCACAGATACGCAGTATTTT,CASRSRRTDTQYF
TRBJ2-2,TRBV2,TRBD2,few,TGTGCCAGCAACCCTGCGGGGGAGAACACCGGGGAGCTGTTTTTT,CASNPAGENTGELFF
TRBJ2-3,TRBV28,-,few,TGTGCCAGCAGTTTATTCACGACCGGGGGAGGCACAGATACGCAGTATTTT,CASSLFTTGGGTDTQYF
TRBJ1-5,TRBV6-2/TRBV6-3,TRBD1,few,TGTGCCAGCAGTTACTTACCCGGGACAGGGTGGGGACAGCCCCAGCATTTT,CASSYLPGTGWGQPQHF
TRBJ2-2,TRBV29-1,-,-,TGCAGCGTTGAGGCCAGGGGGGACACCGGGGAGCTGTTTTTT,CSVEARGDTGELFF
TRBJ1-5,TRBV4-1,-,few,TGCGCCAGCACCGAATTGGTCACAGGGAGACAGCCCCAGCATTTT,CASTELVTGRQPQHF
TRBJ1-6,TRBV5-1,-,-,TGCGCCAGCAGCTTGGCAGAGGATTCACCCCTCCACTTT,CASSLAEDSPLHF